This TCR beta chain comes out of a study of T cells after yellow fever vaccination. Study in general: It was SMART-Seq v4 Ultra Low Input that prepared the fractions with low cell numbers. The study's findings and limits: Researchers cautioned that FACS-sorted repertoires could harbor abundant clonotypes contaminating from the bulk population. Researchers noted that a small share of clonotypes showed up in both CD4 and CD8 compartments. Clones that expanded after primary vaccination mostly reappeared after the booster (roughly 95% CD4, 88% CD8).

V was clipped by 2 bases and J by 3 bases, with 17 bases between them. This CDR3 contains 16 residues. Per germline, CDR1 SGDLS and CDR2 YYNGEE. There are many counts of this clonotype. The antigen remains unidentified. TCRdb ran MiXCR on the 5' RACE reads and lists one entry per CDR3 protein. Found here are about 63,000 distinct CDR3 sequences, 7.4% of them singletons; the top ten hold about 40%. This clonotype was obtained from a man younger than 40 who received the YFV17D yellow fever vaccine. The chain is built from TRBV9 and TRBJ2-5, with a possible D match to TRBD1 (6 bases). The specimen was CD8+ T cells sorted from PBMCs, collected 15 days after the yellow fever booster vaccination. The CDR3 DNA follows: TGTGCCAGCAGCGTCGATCCCCCGGCAGGGGAAGAGACCCAGTACTTC. It specifies CASSVDPPAGEETQYF.